The source of this T cell receptor beta chain is a study of cytomegalovirus exposure and HLA in healthy donors. Overall study results and limits: It was reportedly the case that the classifier diagnosed cytomegalovirus status with high specificity and sensitivity. Rare sequences made up most TCRs, while some public TCRs were found in many donors.

The PCR was carried out with 60 Vbeta primers and 13 Jbeta primers. Here immunoSEQ multiplex PCR was the method, and the copy in TCRdb shows in-frame clones only, minus some. In total, the table holds approximately 93,000 clones. Concerning this clone: Its antigen is unknown.

With V trimmed by 5 bases and J by 9 bases, 7 bases remained unmatched. CDR3 length: 14 residues. Germline values: CDR1 SEHNR, CDR2 FQNEAQ (reference sequence). The clonotype was recovered from a woman between 25 and 40 years old in good health and CMV-seronegative. Sequences were obtained from PBMCs. The rearrangement links TRBV7-9 to TRBJ2-1; 10 bases agree with TRBD1. CDR3 protein: CASSAGTGEGEQFF. DNA of the CDR3: TGTGCCAGCAGCGCAGGGACAGGGGAGGGTGAGCAGTTCTTC. The full variable domain, rest sourced from reference TRBV7-9 and TRBJ2-1, is DTGVSQNPRHKITKRGQNVTFRCDPISEHNRLYWYRQTLGQGPEFLTYFQNEAQLEKSRLLSDRFSAERPKGSFSTLEIQRTEQGDSAMYLCASSAGTGEGEQFFGPGTRLTVL.